This T cell receptor beta chain is drawn from a study of T cells after yellow fever vaccination. Study findings and constraints: Booster samples showed a return of most primary-vaccination clones (around 96% CD4, about 85% CD8).

In this sample, this clonotype turned up a few times. Its matching antigen is unknown. A universal primer site and UMIs were added as TCR cDNA was made by 5'RACE template switching. One entry per CDR3 protein results from TCRdb running MiXCR on the 5' RACE reads. The sample lists some 560,000 distinct CDR3 sequences; less than 20% were seen once. Trimming took off 0 bases at V and 9 bases at J, with 9 bases between the two ends. This CDR3 comprises 13 residues. Looked up from germline, CDR1 is GTSNPN and CDR2 is SVGIG (reference sequence). This chain connects TRBV30 to TRBJ1-6; D not certain. This sequence originates from a man younger than 35 who received the YFV17D yellow fever vaccine. The source material was PBMCs, sampled 4 to 5 days after the first yellow fever vaccination. DNA for the CDR3: TGTGCCTGGAGTGTATCGGGTGGTTCACCCCTCCACTTT. Translating it yields CAWSVSGGSPLHF.